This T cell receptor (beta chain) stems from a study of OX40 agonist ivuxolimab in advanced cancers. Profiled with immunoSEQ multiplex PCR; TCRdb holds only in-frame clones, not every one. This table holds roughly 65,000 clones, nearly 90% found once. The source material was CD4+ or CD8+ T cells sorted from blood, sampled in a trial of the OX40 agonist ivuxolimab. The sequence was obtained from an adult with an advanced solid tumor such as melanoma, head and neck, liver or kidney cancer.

CDR3 nucleotides: TGTGCCAGCAGCAAGACTGTAGAGCAGTTCTTC. It yields the protein CASSKTVEQFF. The chain links TRBV5-4 to TRBJ2-1; D gene ambiguous. The germline CDR1 and CDR2 sequences are SGHNT and YYREEE (reference sequence). CDR3 length: 11 amino acids. Trimming pared 4 bases from V and 10 bases from J, leaving 9 bases between.